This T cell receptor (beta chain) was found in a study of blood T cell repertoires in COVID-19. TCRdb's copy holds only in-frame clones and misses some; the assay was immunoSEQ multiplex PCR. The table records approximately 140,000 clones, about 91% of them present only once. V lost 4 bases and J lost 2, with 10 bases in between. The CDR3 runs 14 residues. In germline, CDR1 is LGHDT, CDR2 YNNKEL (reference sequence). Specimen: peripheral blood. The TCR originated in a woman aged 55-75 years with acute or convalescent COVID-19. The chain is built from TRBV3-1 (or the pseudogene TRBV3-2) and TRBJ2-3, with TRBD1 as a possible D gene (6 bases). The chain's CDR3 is CASSLGQPTDTQYF. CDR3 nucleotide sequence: TGTGCCAGCAGCCTAGGACAGCCCACAGATACGCAGTATTTT.